This T cell receptor (beta chain) is from a study of T cells in Graves' hyperthyroidism and ophthalmopathy. Study-level findings and limits: Blood shared most expanded thyroid clonotypes above 0.001.

Many counts were recorded for this clonotype. No antigen is known for it. Template material for amplifying TCR beta CDR3 regions consisted of RNA transcripts. In the first-round RT-PCR of the TCR CDR3, the HTBI primer set was used. Using its own MiXCR run on the multiplex PCR reads, TCRdb lists one record per CDR3 protein. The data contain a few hundred thousand distinct CDR3 sequences, more than 13% of them singletons. The V end was cut by 4 bases, the J end by 2 bases, with 8 bases between. The CDR3 totals 13 residues. Graves' hyperthyroidism qualified as stable when ophthalmopathy did not progress within 18 months. Patients aged 18 to 65 had newly diagnosed hyperthyroidism that had lasted under 2 months. PBMCs were sourced from around 10 ml fresh peripheral blood.

The clonotype originates from a woman in her twenties or thirties with Graves' hyperthyroidism. The chain employs TRBV12-3 or TRBV12-4 and TRBJ2-5; tentative D call: TRBD1 (5 bases). The source material was blood. The CDR3 protein is CASSWGSQETQYF. In nucleotides, the CDR3 is TGTGCCAGCAGTTGGGGCTCGCAAGAGACCCAGTACTTC.